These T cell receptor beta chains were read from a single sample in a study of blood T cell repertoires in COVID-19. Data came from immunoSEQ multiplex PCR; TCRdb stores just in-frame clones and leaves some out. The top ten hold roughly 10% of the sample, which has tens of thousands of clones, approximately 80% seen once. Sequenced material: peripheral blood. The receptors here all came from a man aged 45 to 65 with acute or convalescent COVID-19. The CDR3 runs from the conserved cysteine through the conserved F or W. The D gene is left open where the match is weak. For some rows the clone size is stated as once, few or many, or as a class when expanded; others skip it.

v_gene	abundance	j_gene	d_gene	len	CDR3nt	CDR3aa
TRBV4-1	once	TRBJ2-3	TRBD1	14	TGCGCCAGCAGCCCGGGACAGGGCTCAGATACGCAGTATTTT	CASSPGQGSDTQYF
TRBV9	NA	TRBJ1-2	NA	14	TGTGCCAGCAGCACCTCGGGAGACAACTATGGCTACACCTTC	CASSTSGDNYGYTF
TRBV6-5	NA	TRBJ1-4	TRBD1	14	TGTGCCAGCGCGATGGGACAGGGGAACGTAAAACTGTTTTTT	CASAMGQGNVKLFF
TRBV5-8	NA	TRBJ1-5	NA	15	TGTGCCAGCAGCGACCACGTGAGGGGCAATCAGCCCCAGCATTTT	CASSDHVRGNQPQHF
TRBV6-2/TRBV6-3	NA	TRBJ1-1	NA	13	TGTGCCAGCAGTTCCCGACAGAACACTGAAGCTTTCTTT	CASSSRQNTEAFF
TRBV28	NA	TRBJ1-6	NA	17	TGTGCCAGCAGTGCCCCGAAGGTGAGTCGGGGTGATTCACCCCTCCACTTT	CASSAPKVSRGDSPLHF
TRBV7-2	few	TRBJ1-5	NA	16	TGTGCCAGCAGCTTAGGGAGTCACCTCGGGAATCAGCCCCAGCATTTT	CASSLGSHLGNQPQHF
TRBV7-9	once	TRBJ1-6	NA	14	TGTGCCAGCAGCTTCAACAGTTATAATTCACCCCTCCACTTT	CASSFNSYNSPLHF
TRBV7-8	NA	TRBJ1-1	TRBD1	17	TGTGCCAGCAGCCCGACCTTGACAGGGGGGACGAACACTGAAGCTTTCTTT	CASSPTLTGGTNTEAFF
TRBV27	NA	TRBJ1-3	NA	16	TGTGCCAGCAGTGCTCAGAGGGCGATATCAGGAAACACCATATATTTT	CASSAQRAISGNTIYF
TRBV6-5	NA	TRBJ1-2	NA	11	TGTGCCTGCCGGGGGTACTATGGCTACACCTTC	CACRGYYGYTF
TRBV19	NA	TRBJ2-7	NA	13	TGTGCCAGTAGTATCTTTCCCGGCGGCGAGCAGTACTTC	CASSIFPGGEQYF
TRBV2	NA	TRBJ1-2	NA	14	TGTGCCAGCAGAAAGGTCGCAGGGGATGGTGGCTACACCTTC	CASRKVAGDGGYTF
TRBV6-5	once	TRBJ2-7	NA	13	TGTGCCAGCAATGGACAGTCCGCGCGCGAGCAGTACTTC	CASNGQSAREQYF
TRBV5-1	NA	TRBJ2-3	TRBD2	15	TGCGCCAGCTTTTGGACTAGCGGGCTCACAGATACGCAGTATTTT	CASFWTSGLTDTQYF
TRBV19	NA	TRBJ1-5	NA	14	TGTGCCAGTAGTGCGACAGCCCTAAATCAGCCCCAGCATTTT	CASSATALNQPQHF
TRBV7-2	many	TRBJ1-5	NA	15	TGTGCCAGCAGCTTGGGGCAGGGAAACTATCAGCCCCAGCATTTT	CASSLGQGNYQPQHF
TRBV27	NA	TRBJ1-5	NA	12	TGTGCCAGCAGTTTCGGCAATCAGCCCCAGCATTTT	CASSFGNQPQHF
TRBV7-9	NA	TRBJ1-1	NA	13	TGTGCCAGCAGCTTAGATCGGGGAACTGAAGCTTTCTTT	CASSLDRGTEAFF
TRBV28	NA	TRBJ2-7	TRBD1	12	TGTGCCAGCAGCGGACAGGTCCACGAGCAGTACTTC	CASSGQVHEQYF
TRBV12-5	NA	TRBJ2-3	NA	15	TGTGCTAGTGGTATGACACTCCGACGCACAGATACGCAGTATTTT	CASGMTLRRTDTQYF
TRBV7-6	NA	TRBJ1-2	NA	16	TGTGCCAGCAGCTTAGGGCTGGCGGGGGCCGGCTATGGCTACACCTTC	CASSLGLAGAGYGYTF
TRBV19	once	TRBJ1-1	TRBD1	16	TGTGCCAGTAATGGGGTTAGACAGGGCACGACCACTGAAGCTTTCTTT	CASNGVRQGTTTEAFF
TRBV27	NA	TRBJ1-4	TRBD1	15	TGTGCCAGCAGGTACAGGGGACAGGGTAATGAAAAACTGTTTTTT	CASRYRGQGNEKLFF
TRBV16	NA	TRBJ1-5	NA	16	TGTGCCAGCAGCCAAATCTCGTCGGACAGTAATCAGCCCCAGCATTTT	CASSQISSDSNQPQHF
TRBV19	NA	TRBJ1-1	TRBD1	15	TGTGCCAGTAGGACCACGACAGGGGGCATGGCTGAAGCTTTCTTT	CASRTTTGGMAEAFF
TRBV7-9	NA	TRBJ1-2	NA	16	TGTGCCAGCAGCTTAATTGGATTCAACTATTGGGATGGCTACACCTTC	CASSLIGFNYWDGYTF
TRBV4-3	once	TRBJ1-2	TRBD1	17	TGCGCCAGCAGCCCGGGGGACACAGGGGATTACCTCTATGGCTACACCTTC	CASSPGDTGDYLYGYTF
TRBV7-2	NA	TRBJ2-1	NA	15	TGTGCCAGCAGCTTAGGTCTGGGGGGGCACAATGAGCAGTTCTTC	CASSLGLGGHNEQFF
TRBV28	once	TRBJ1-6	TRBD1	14	TGTGCCAGCTGGAGGGACAGGGTAAATTCACCCCTCCACTTT	CASWRDRVNSPLHF
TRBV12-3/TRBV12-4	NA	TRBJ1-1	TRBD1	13	TGTGCCAGCAGGACGACAGGGCCCACTGAAGCTTTCTTT	CASRTTGPTEAFF